The rows below give T cell receptor beta chains drawn from one sample of a study of T cell changes during pregnancy in multiple sclerosis. Method: immunoSEQ multiplex PCR; TCRdb's copy keeps in-frame clones and lacks some. The table shows fewer than 40,000 clones, with 90% to 95% occurring only once. Sample: CD4+ T cells from peripheral blood mononuclear cells, taken in the second trimester of pregnancy. All receptors come from a female donor in good health, enrolled as a control in a pregnancy study. CDR3s include the opening cysteine and the closing phenylalanine or tryptophan. The D gene is left open where the match is weak. Expanded clones are given a class, and other clones once, few, many or no size at all.

V: TRBV2; D: -; size: -; length: 15; J: TRBJ2-4; DNA: TGTGCCAGTGAGAAGGGGTTTGGGGCCAAAAACATTCAGTACTTC; CDR3: CASEKGFGAKNIQYF
V: TRBV5-1; D: -; size: -; length: 17; J: TRBJ2-1; DNA: TGCGCCAGCAGCCGAAATAAAAGACAGGAGCTATACAATGAGCAGTTCTTC; CDR3: CASSRNKRQELYNEQFF
V: TRBV28; D: -; size: -; length: 15; J: TRBJ2-6; DNA: TGTGCCAGCAGCTCTGCCCGGGGTGGGGCCAACGTCCTGACTTTC; CDR3: CASSSARGGANVLTF
V: TRBV11-3; D: -; size: -; length: 13; J: TRBJ2-1; DNA: TGTGCCAGCAGCATCTTGAGCTACAATGAGCAGTTCTTC; CDR3: CASSILSYNEQFF
V: TRBV6-6; D: TRBD1; size: -; length: 15; J: TRBJ1-3; DNA: TGTGCCAGCAGATTCCCGACAGGGGGGTCAAACACCATATATTTT; CDR3: CASRFPTGGSNTIYF
V: TRBV5-1; D: -; size: -; length: 14; J: TRBJ2-3; DNA: TGCGCCAGCAGCCCATACGGGAGCACAGATACGCAGTATTTT; CDR3: CASSPYGSTDTQYF
V: TRBV5-1; D: TRBD2; size: -; length: 14; J: TRBJ2-7; DNA: TGCGCCAGCAGCTTCGGACTAGGGGCCTACGAGCAGTACTTC; CDR3: CASSFGLGAYEQYF
V: TRBV5-4; D: TRBD1; size: -; length: 13; J: TRBJ1-2; DNA: TGTGCCAGCAGCTTTGACAGGGGCTATGGCTACACCTTC; CDR3: CASSFDRGYGYTF
V: TRBV5-1; D: TRBD2; size: -; length: 16; J: TRBJ2-5; DNA: TGCGCCAGCAGCTTGGGACTAGCGGGGGGGATGGAGACCCAGTACTTC; CDR3: CASSLGLAGGMETQYF
V: TRBV19; D: -; size: -; length: 14; J: TRBJ1-5; DNA: TGTGCCAGTAGCACTCAGGGTGGGGATCAGCCCCAGCATTTT; CDR3: CASSTQGGDQPQHF
V: TRBV28; D: -; size: -; length: 15; J: TRBJ1-5; DNA: TGTGCCAGCAGTTTAAGAAAGGGGAGCAATCAGCCCCAGCATTTT; CDR3: CASSLRKGSNQPQHF
V: TRBV7-2; D: TRBD1; size: -; length: 14; J: TRBJ2-1; DNA: TGTGCCAGCAGAGGGGGCCGGATGAGGAATGAGCAGTTCTTC; CDR3: CASRGGRMRNEQFF
V: TRBV7-2; D: TRBD2; size: -; length: 16; J: TRBJ2-7; DNA: TGTGCCAGCAGCTCGGCACCGGGACTAGGTTTTAGGGAGCAGTACTTC; CDR3: CASSSAPGLGFREQYF
V: TRBV19; D: TRBD2; size: -; length: 14; J: TRBJ2-7; DNA: TGTGCCAGTAGACGACTAGCGGGGGCCTACGAGCAGTACTTC; CDR3: CASRRLAGAYEQYF
V: TRBV6-6; D: -; size: -; length: 14; J: TRBJ2-3; DNA: TGTGCCAGCAGTCCCCTCGGCACTACCGATACGCAGTATTTT; CDR3: CASSPLGTTDTQYF
V: TRBV2; D: TRBD1; size: -; length: 15; J: TRBJ1-4; DNA: TGTGCCAGCAACGGACAGGGCCCTTCTAATGAAAAACTGTTTTTT; CDR3: CASNGQGPSNEKLFF
V: TRBV9; D: -; size: once; length: 15; J: TRBJ2-1; DNA: TGTGCCAGCAGCGTAGGGAGGAATAGATACAATGAGCAGTTCTTC; CDR3: CASSVGRNRYNEQFF
V: TRBV2; D: TRBD1; size: -; length: 16; J: TRBJ2-7; DNA: TGTGCCAGCACTGAACCGGGACAGGTGAACTCCTACGAGCAGTACTTC; CDR3: CASTEPGQVNSYEQYF
V: TRBV21-1; D: -; size: -; length: 16; J: TRBJ2-3; DNA: TGTGCCAGCAGCTCTCCGGGACAGGGATTCGTGGATACGCAGTATTTT; CDR3: CASSSPGQGFVDTQYF
V: TRBV11-2; D: -; size: -; length: 12; J: TRBJ2-7; DNA: TGTGCCAGCGGCACAAATGCCTACGAGCAGTACTTC; CDR3: CASGTNAYEQYF
V: TRBV20-1; D: -; size: -; length: 9; J: TRBJ1-2; DNA: TGCAGCCCCGGGGGTAGCTACACCTTC; CDR3: CSPGGSYTF
V: TRBV12-5; D: TRBD1; size: -; length: 13; J: TRBJ1-1; DNA: TGTGCTAGTGGCCTAGGGACAGGAGGGTCTCCTTTCTTT; CDR3: CASGLGTGGSPFF
V: TRBV5-6; D: TRBD1; size: -; length: 16; J: TRBJ1-4; DNA: TGTGCCAGCAGCTTGGCCCGGGACAGAGTTAATGAAAAACTGTTTTTT; CDR3: CASSLARDRVNEKLFF
V: TRBV11-2; D: -; size: -; length: 17; J: TRBJ2-3; DNA: TGTGCCAGCAGCTTAGAGGTTTGGGGCTGGGGCACAGATACGCAGTATTTT; CDR3: CASSLEVWGWGTDTQYF
V: TRBV11-3; D: TRBD2; size: -; length: 16; J: TRBJ2-3; DNA: TGTGCCAGCAGCTGGGCTGGCGGGGGTAAGGCAGATACGCAGTATTTT; CDR3: CASSWAGGGKADTQYF
V: TRBV28; D: -; size: -; length: 13; J: TRBJ2-1; DNA: TGTGCCAGCACCCGGGGTGCTCGGAATGAGCAGTTCTTC; CDR3: CASTRGARNEQFF
V: TRBV6-1; D: -; size: once; length: 11; J: TRBJ1-1; DNA: TGTGCTACGGTTGTCGTGACTGAAGCTTTCTTT; CDR3: CATVVVTEAFF
V: TRBV10-3; D: -; size: -; length: 12; J: TRBJ2-7; DNA: TGTGCCATCGCCGGGGAGAGCTACGAGCAGTACTTC; CDR3: CAIAGESYEQYF
V: TRBV5-1; D: -; size: -; length: 15; J: TRBJ1-3; DNA: TGCGCCAGCAGCGATCAGGTTTCCTCTGGAAACACCATATATTTT; CDR3: CASSDQVSSGNTIYF
V: TRBV7-9; D: TRBD2; size: -; length: 18; J: TRBJ2-1; DNA: TGTGCCAGCAGTAGGTGGGCTAGCGGGAGCAAATCCTACAATGAGCAGTTCTTC; CDR3: CASSRWASGSKSYNEQFF
V: TRBV4-1; D: -; size: -; length: 16; J: TRBJ1-5; DNA: TGCGCCAGCAGCCAAGATGGAGGGATAGGCAATCAGCCCCAGCATTTT; CDR3: CASSQDGGIGNQPQHF
V: TRBV7-8; D: TRBD2; size: -; length: 13; J: TRBJ2-3; DNA: TGTGCCAGCGGGAGGGGTGGCACAGATACGCAGTATTTT; CDR3: CASGRGGTDTQYF
V: TRBV18; D: -; size: -; length: 12; J: TRBJ1-1; DNA: TGTGCCAGCTCACCGGTAGACTCCGGCGCTTTCTTT; CDR3: CASSPVDSGAFF
V: TRBV6-5; D: -; size: -; length: 15; J: TRBJ1-6; DNA: TGTGCCAGCAGACCACCAGGACAGCTTAATTCACCCCTCCACTTT; CDR3: CASRPPGQLNSPLHF
V: TRBV6-6; D: -; size: -; length: 11; J: TRBJ2-7; DNA: TGTGCCAGCAGCCCTGCCTACGAGCAGTACTTC; CDR3: CASSPAYEQYF
V: TRBV19; D: TRBD1; size: -; length: 15; J: TRBJ1-5; DNA: TGTGCCAGTAGTATCATACAGGGGAGCGCCGGGCCCCAGCATTTT; CDR3: CASSIIQGSAGPQHF
V: TRBV18; D: -; size: once; length: 14; J: TRBJ1-4; DNA: TGTGCCAGCTCAACATCCGGGAACAATGAAAAACTGTTTTTT; CDR3: CASSTSGNNEKLFF